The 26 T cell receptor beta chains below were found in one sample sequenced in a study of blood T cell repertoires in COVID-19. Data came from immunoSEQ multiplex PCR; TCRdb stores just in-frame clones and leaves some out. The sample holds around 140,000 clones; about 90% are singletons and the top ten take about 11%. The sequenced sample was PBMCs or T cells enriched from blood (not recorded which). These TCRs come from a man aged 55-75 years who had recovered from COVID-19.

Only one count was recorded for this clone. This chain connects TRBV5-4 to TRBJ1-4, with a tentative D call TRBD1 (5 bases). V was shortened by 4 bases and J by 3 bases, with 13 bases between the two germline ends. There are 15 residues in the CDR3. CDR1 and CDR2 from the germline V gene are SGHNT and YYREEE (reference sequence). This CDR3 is CASSPGGTANEKLFF. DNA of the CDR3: TGTGCCAGCAGCCCAGGCGGGACGGCTAATGAAAAACTGTTTTTT.

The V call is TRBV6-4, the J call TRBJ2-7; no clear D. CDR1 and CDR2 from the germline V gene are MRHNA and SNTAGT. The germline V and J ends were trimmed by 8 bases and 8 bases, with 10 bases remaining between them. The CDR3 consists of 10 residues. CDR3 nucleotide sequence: TGTGCCAGCCGGAGAGAACAGCAGTACTTC. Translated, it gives CASRREQQYF.

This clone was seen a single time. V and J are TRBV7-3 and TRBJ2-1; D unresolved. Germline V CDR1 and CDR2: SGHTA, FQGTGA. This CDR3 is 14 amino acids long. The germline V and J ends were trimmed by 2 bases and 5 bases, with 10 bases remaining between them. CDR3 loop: CASSLQARNNEQFF. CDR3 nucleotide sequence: TGTGCCAGCAGCTTACAGGCCCGAAACAATGAGCAGTTCTTC.

For the CDR3, the DNA is TGTGCCAGCAGTTCTAGCGGGAGCGTCAATGAGCAGTTCTTC. Amino acid sequence: CASSSSGSVNEQFF. This chain links TRBV28 with TRBJ2-1, with 10 positions matching TRBD2. This CDR3 region has 14 residues. Germline values: CDR1 MDHEN, CDR2 SYDVKM. Germline trimming cut 4 bases from V and 6 bases from J; bases unmatched to any gene: 3.

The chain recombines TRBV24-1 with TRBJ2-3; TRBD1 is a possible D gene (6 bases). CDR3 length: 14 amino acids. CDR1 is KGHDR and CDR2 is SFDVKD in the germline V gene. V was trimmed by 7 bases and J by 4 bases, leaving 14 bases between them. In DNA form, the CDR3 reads TGTGCCACCAGCGAAGCAGGGGACGCAGATACGCAGTATTTT. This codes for CATSEAGDADTQYF.

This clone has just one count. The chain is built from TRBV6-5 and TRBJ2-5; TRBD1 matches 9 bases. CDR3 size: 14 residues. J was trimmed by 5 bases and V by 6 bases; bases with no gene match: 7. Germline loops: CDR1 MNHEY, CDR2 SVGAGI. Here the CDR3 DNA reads TGTGCCAGCAGCGGGGACAGGGTGCGCGAGACCCAGTACTTC. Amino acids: CASSGDRVRETQYF.

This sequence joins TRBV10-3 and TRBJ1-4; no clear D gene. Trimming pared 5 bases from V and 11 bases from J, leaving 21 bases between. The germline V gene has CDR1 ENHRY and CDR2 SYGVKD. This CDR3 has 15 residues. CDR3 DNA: TGTGCCATCAGTAAGGATTCAGGAGGTTTGGGTAAACTGTTTTTT. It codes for CAISKDSGGLGKLFF.

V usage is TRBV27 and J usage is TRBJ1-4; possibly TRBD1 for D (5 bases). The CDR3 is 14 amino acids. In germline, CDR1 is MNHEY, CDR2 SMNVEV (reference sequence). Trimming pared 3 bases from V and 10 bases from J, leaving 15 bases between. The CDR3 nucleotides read TGTGCCAGCAGTTTCGGCGCGGCCGGGGGAAAACTGTTTTTT. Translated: CASSFGAAGGKLFF. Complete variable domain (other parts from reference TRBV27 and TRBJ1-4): EAQVTQNPRYLITVTGKKLTVTCSQNMNHEYMSWYRQDPGLGLRQIYYSMNVEVTDKGDVPEGYKVSRKEKRNFPLILESPSPNQTSLYFCASSFGAAGGKLFFGSGTQLSVL.

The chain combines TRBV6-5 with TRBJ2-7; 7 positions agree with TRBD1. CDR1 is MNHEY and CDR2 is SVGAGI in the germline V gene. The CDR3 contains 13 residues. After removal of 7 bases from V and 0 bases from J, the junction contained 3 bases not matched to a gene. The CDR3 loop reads CASKGQTSYEQYF. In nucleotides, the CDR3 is TGTGCCAGCAAGGGACAGACCTCCTACGAGCAGTACTTC.

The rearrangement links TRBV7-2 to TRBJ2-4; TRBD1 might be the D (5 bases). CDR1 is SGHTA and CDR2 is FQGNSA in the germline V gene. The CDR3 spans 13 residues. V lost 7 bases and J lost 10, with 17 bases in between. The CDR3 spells CASTLEIQAIQYF. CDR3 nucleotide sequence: TGTGCCAGCACCCTAGAGATACAGGCTATTCAGTACTTC.

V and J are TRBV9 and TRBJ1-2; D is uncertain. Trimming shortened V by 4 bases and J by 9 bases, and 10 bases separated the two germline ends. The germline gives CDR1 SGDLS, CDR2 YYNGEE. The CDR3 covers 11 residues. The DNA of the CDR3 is TGTGCCAGCAGCAACCCAGGCAGCTACACCTTC. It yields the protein CASSNPGSYTF.

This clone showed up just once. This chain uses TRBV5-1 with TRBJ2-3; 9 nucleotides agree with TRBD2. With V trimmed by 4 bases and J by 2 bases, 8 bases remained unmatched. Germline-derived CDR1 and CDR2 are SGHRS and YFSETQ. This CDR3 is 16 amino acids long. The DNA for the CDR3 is TGCGCCAGCAGCATGACTAGCGGACAATTCACAGATACGCAGTATTTT. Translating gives CASSMTSGQFTDTQYF.

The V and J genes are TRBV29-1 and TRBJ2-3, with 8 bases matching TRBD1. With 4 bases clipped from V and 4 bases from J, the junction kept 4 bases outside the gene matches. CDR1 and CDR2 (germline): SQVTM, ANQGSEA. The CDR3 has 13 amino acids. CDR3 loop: CSVGAQGADTQYF. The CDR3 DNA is TGCAGCGTTGGCGCACAGGGGGCAGATACGCAGTATTTT.

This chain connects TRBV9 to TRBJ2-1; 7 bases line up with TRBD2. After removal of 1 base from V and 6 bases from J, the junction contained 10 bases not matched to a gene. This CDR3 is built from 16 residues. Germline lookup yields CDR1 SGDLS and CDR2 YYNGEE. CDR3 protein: CASSVSGGGLGNEQFF. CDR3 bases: TGTGCCAGCAGCGTAAGTGGCGGGGGTTTAGGCAATGAGCAGTTCTTC. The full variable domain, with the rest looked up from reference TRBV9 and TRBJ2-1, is DSGVTQTPKHLITATGQRVTLRCSPRSGDLSVYWYQQSLDQGLQFLIQYYNGEERAKGNILERFSAQQFPDLHSELNLSSLELGDSALYFCASSVSGGGLGNEQFFGPGTRLTVL.

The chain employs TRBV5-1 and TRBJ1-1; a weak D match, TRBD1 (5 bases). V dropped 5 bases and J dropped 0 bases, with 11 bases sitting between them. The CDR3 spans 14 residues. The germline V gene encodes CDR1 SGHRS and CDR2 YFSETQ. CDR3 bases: TGCGCCAGCAGGCCACAGGATCTGAACACTGAAGCTTTCTTT. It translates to CASRPQDLNTEAFF.

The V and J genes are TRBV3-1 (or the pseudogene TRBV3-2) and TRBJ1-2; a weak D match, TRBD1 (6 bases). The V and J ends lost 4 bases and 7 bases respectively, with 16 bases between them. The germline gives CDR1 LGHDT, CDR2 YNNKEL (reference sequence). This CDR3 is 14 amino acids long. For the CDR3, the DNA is TGTGCCAGCAGCCTCACCACAGGGTACGCTGGCTACACCTTC. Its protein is CASSLTTGYAGYTF.

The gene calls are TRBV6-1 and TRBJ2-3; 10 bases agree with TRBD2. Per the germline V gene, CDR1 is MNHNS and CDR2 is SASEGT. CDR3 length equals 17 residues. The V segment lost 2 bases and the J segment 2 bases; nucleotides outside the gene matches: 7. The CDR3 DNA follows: TGTGCCAGCAGTGAATGGGTAGCGGGAGGATCCACAGATACGCAGTATTTT. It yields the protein CASSEWVAGGSTDTQYF.

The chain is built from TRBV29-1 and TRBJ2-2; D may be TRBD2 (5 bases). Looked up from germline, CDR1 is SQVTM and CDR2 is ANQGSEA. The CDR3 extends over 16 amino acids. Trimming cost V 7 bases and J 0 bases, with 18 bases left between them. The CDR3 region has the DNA TGCAGCGCCCGAGGCGATACTAGGGCGAACACCGGGGAGCTGTTTTTT. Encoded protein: CSARGDTRANTGELFF.

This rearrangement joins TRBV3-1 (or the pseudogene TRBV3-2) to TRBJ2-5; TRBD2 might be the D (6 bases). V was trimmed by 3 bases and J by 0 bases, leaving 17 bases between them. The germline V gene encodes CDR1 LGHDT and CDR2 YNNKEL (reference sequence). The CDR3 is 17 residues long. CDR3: CASSQRRGGANQETQYF. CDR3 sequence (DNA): TGTGCCAGCAGCCAGAGAAGGGGCGGGGCGAACCAAGAGACCCAGTACTTC.

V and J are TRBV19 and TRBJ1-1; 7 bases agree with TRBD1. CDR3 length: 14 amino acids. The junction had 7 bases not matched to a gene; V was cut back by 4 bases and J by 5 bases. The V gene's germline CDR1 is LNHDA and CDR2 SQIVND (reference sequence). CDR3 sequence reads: CASSTRGDGTEAFF. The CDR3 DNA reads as TGTGCCAGTAGTACCAGGGGGGATGGTACTGAAGCTTTCTTT.

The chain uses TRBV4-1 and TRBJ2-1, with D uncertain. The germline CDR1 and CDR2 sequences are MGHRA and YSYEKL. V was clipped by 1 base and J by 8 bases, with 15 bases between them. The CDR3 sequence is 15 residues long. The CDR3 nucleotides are TGCGCCAGCAGCCAAGTGGCTAGTTCGATCCATGAGCAGTTCTTC. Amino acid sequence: CASSQVASSIHEQFF.

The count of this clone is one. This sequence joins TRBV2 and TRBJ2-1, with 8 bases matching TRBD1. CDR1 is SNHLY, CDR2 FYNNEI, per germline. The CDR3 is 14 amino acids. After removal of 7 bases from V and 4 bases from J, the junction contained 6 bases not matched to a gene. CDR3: CASNHRDRYNEQFF. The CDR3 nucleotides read TGTGCCAGCAATCACCGGGACAGGTACAATGAGCAGTTCTTC. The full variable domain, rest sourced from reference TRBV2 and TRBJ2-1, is EPEVTQTPSHQVTQMGQEVILRCVPISNHLYFYWYRQILGQKVEFLVSFYNNEISEKSEIFDDQFSVERPDGSNFTLKIRSTKLEDSAMYFCASNHRDRYNEQFFGPGTRLTVL.

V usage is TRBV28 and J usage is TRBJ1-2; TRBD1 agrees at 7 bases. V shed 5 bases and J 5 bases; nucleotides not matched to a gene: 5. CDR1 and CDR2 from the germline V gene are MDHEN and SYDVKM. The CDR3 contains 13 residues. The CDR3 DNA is TGTGCCAGCAGTCATTACAGGGGTTATGGCTACACCTTC. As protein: CASSHYRGYGYTF.

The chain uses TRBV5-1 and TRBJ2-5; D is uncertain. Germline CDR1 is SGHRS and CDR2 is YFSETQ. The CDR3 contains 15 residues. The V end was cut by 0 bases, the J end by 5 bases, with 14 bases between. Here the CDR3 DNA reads TGCGCCAGCAGCTTGGGATCGCAGGCCATCGAGACCCAGTACTTC. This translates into CASSLGSQAIETQYF.

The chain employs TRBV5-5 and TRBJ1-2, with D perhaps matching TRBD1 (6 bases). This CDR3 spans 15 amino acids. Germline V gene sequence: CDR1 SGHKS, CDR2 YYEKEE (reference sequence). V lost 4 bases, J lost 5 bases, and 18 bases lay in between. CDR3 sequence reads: CASSPTRQAPYGYTF. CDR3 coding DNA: TGTGCCAGCAGCCCAACGCGACAGGCCCCATATGGCTACACCTTC.

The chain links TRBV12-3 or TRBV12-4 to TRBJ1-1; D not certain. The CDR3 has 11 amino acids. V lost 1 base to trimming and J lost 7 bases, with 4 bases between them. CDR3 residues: CASSLGIEAFF. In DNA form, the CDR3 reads TGTGCCAGCAGTTTAGGTATTGAAGCTTTCTTT.